Below are 9 T cell receptor beta chains sequenced from a single sample in a study of T-cell reconstitution after alpha-beta-depleted transplantation in children. Construction of the TCRbeta library involved unique molecular identifiers. One entry per CDR3 protein results from TCRdb running MiXCR on the PCR reads. The profile shows approximately 50,000 distinct CDR3 sequences, around 50% of them singletons. Sample: peripheral blood, taken before TCRalphabeta/CD19-depleted stem cell transplant. The source of these receptors is a boy under two years old with SCID, due to receive a stem cell transplant.

This sequence joins TRBV7-9 and TRBJ2-5; TRBD1 aligns across 10 bases. This CDR3 is 17 amino acids long. Looked up from germline, CDR1 is SEHNR and CDR2 is FQNEAQ (reference sequence). Losses at the gene ends were 5 bases for V and 2 bases for J; bases not matched to a gene: 11. The CDR3 DNA follows: TGTGCCAGCAGCCTCCGGGACAGGGGTCTAGGGCAAGAGACCCAGTACTTC. Encoded protein: CASSLRDRGLGQETQYF.

The chain combines TRBV10-3 with TRBJ1-2; 7 bases line up with TRBD1. The CDR3 is 15 residues long. V dropped 3 bases and J dropped 4; count of bases not matched to a gene: 8. Germline CDR1 and CDR2: ENHRY and SYGVKD. Here the CDR3 DNA reads TGTGCCATCAGTGAAAATCCGGGACAGCTCTATGGCTACACCTTC. Amino acids: CAISENPGQLYGYTF.

There are a few counts of this clonotype. The gene calls are TRBV11-2 and TRBJ1-3; D not resolved. Trimming removed 4 bases at V and 6 bases at J, with 16 bases between. The V gene's germline CDR1 is SGHAT and CDR2 FQNNGV. There are 15 residues in the CDR3. The CDR3 nucleotides read TGTGCCAGCAGCTCTAGGTGGGATTTAGAAAACACCATATATTTT. As protein: CASSSRWDLENTIYF.

Written as DNA, the CDR3 is TGTGCCAGCTCACCACCCAACGGGGGCAATCAGCCCCAGCATTTT. It translates to CASSPPNGGNQPQHF. This sequence joins TRBV18 and TRBJ1-5, with unresolved D. CDR3 length: 15 amino acids. Germline V gene data show CDR1 as KGHSH and CDR2 as LQKENI. V lost 0 bases, J lost 2 bases, and 8 bases lay in between.

The table lists this clonotype with a few counts. V and J are TRBV5-1 and TRBJ2-7; a possible D gene is TRBD1 (6 bases). V was clipped by 4 bases and J by 0 bases, with 17 bases between them. Germline V CDR1 and CDR2: SGHRS, YFSETQ. There are 16 residues in the CDR3. The CDR3 DNA follows: TGCGCCAGCAGCGTACAGGGACACCCAACCTCCTACGAGCAGTACTTC. Translated, it gives CASSVQGHPTSYEQYF.

The rearrangement joins TRBV6-2 or TRBV6-3 to TRBJ2-3; TRBD2 is a possible D gene (6 bases). Deletions cut 6 bases from V and 3 bases from J, with 16 bases between. This CDR3 has 15 amino acids. Germline V gene sequence: CDR1 MNHEY, CDR2 SVGEGT. The CDR3 spells CASSPSGAATDTQYF. DNA for the CDR3: TGTGCCAGCAGCCCCTCGGGAGCGGCTACAGATACGCAGTATTTT.

This clonotype was picked up a small number of times. CDR3 sequence reads: CSASPGTTLTDTQYF. CDR3 sequence (DNA): TGCAGTGCTAGCCCCGGGACTACCCTCACAGATACGCAGTATTTT. This chain uses TRBV20-1 with TRBJ2-3, with 7 nucleotides matching TRBD2. The ends lost 3 bases at V and 2 bases at J; junction bases unmatched: 8. Looked up from germline, CDR1 is DFQATT and CDR2 is SNEGSKA (reference sequence). The CDR3 extends over 15 amino acids.

In its sample, this clonotype was seen a few times. Being one base from a much bigger clone, this may be a read error. V gene TRBV6-1 combines with J gene TRBJ2-7; maybe TRBD1 (6 bases). Germline assignment: CDR1 MNHNS and CDR2 SASEGT. Deletions cut 8 bases from V and 3 bases from J, with 14 bases between. This CDR3 region has 13 residues. CDR3 loop: CASASTGRYEQYF. CDR3 bases: TGTGCCAGCGCCAGTACAGGGCGCTACGAGCAGTACTTC.

There are many counts of this clonotype. The chain employs TRBV6-1 and TRBJ1-2; D possibly corresponds to TRBD1 (6 bases). CDR1 MNHNS and CDR2 SASEGT come from the germline V gene. This CDR3 has 15 amino acids. Trimming left V 2 bases short and J 4 bases short, with 14 bases between. DNA of the CDR3: TGTGCCAGCAGTGAACAGACAGGACTGTTCTATGGCTACACCTTC. Its translation is CASSEQTGLFYGYTF.